This TCR beta chain came from a study of blood T cell repertoires in COVID-19. Background on the study: The cDNA or gDNA used as material had been derived from T cells, B-cell-depleted T cells, or PBMCs.

Original methodology: Researchers report that nucleated cell counts were estimated from reference gene primer amplification. The table came from immunoSEQ multiplex PCR; TCRdb's copy has only in-frame clones and leaves some out. V, J and clone size are those of that table, while D and trimming were read from the DNA. The table records roughly 15,000 clones, 85% to 90% of them present only once. Germline loops: CDR1 MDHEN, CDR2 SYDVKM. This CDR3 region has 15 residues. Losses at the gene ends were 3 bases for V and 5 bases for J; bases not matched to a gene: 6. This sequence joins TRBV28 and TRBJ1-3; TRBD1 agrees at 8 bases. The source is a human donor in a cohort sampled during active COVID-19. The sequenced sample was peripheral blood. The CDR3 is CASSFQAGGRNTIYF. CDR3 DNA: TGTGCCAGCAGTTTCCAAGCAGGGGGCCGAAACACCATATATTTT.